This TCR beta chain was sequenced for a study of CD8+CD57+ T cells in acquired aplastic anemia. The CDR3 has 13 amino acids. V lost 6 bases, J lost 2 bases, and 11 bases lay in between. Germline V gene sequence: CDR1 SNHLY, CDR2 FYNNEI. This clonotype is a singleton in its sample. Its antigen is unknown. Genomic DNA was employed as the template in profiling TCR beta VDJ and CDR3. From the reads, TCRdb called clonotypes with MiXCR, one entry per CDR3 protein. Among around 190,000 distinct CDR3 sequences listed, about half were seen once. Those patients picked for sequencing had displayed CD8+CD57+ cell expansion on flow cytometry. Findings of the study overall: Patients and controls had in common fewer than 30 CD8+ CDR3 sequences.

V and J are TRBV2 and TRBJ2-7; possible D gene TRBD1, 6 bases. The material sequenced was sorted CD4+, CD8+, or CD8+CD57+ T cells (not recorded which) from PBMCs. The TCR comes from a human donor with aplastic anemia. This chain's CDR3 is CASRTAGAYEQYF. CDR3 in DNA: TGTGCCAGCAGGACGGCAGGGGCCTACGAGCAGTACTTC. The full variable domain, in which reference TRBV2 and TRBJ2-7 provide the parts outside the CDR3, is EPEVTQTPSHQVTQMGQEVILRCVPISNHLYFYWYRQILGQKVEFLVSFYNNEISEKSEIFDDQFSVERPDGSNFTLKIRSTKLEDSAMYFCASRTAGAYEQYFGPGTRLTVT.